This T cell receptor (beta chain) was captured by sequencing in a study of cytotoxic CD8 clonotypes in ibrutinib-treated CLL. Study overall: Productive templates per sample averaged almost 260,000; productive rearrangements, just under 95,000. Notes on the study in general: Relative to age-matched healthy donors, clonality at baseline was higher, and it tracked circulating CD8+ T-cell counts.

This clone appeared a single time. What it binds is unknown. Libraries were prepared by immunoSEQ multiplex PCR; TCRdb keeps only in-frame clonotypes and omits some of them. Among about 25,000 clones listed, over 75% were seen once. CDR1 SGHTA and CDR2 FQGTGA come from the germline V gene. The ends lost 5 bases at V and 0 bases at J; junction bases unmatched: 3. The length of the CDR3 is 14 residues. Sequencing was performed on PBMCs, taken after 24 months of ibrutinib treatment. The receptor was derived from a human donor with chronic lymphocytic leukemia. The chain uses TRBV7-3 and TRBJ2-7; 8 nucleotides line up with TRBD1. The CDR3 bases are TGTGCCAGCAGCCGGGACAGGAGCTCCTACGAGCAGTACTTC. Amino acids: CASSRDRSSYEQYF.